These 13 T cell receptor beta chains originate from one sample sequenced in a study of OX40 agonist ivuxolimab in advanced cancers. Library prep was done by the immunoSEQ multiplex PCR assay. In its TCRdb copy, this immuneACCESS table keeps in-frame sequences only and misses some clones. Where compared with another copy, unresolved V genes explain less than half of these, and the others have no known cause. Recorded for this sample are tens of thousands of clones; approximately 78% of them occurred a single time. Of the sample, about 5.4% is held by the ten largest clones. This material consisted of CD4+ or CD8+ T cells sorted from blood, taken in a trial of the OX40 agonist ivuxolimab. These receptors were taken from an adult with an advanced solid tumor such as melanoma, head and neck, liver or kidney cancer.

V gene TRBV15 combines with J gene TRBJ2-1; TRBD1 or TRBD2 may be the D gene (6 bases each). The V end lost 0 bases, the J end lost 5 bases, and 14 bases lay between the germline ends. The germline V gene encodes CDR1 LNHNV and CDR2 YYDKDF (reference sequence). CDR3 length equals 16 residues. The CDR3 loop is CATSRDRGPPDNEQFF. CDR3 nucleotide sequence: TGTGCCACCAGCAGAGATCGGGGGCCCCCAGACAATGAGCAGTTCTTC.

The chain joins TRBV7-2 to TRBJ1-1; D is ambiguous. V lost 1 base and J 12 bases, leaving 12 bases between the germline ends. The CDR3 has 12 residues. Germline lookup yields CDR1 SGHTA and CDR2 FQGNSA. This CDR3 is CASSLEGRGTFF. The CDR3 DNA follows: TGTGCCAGCAGCTTAGAAGGGCGGGGAACTTTCTTT.

By share, this clone ranks as medium-sized. This chain links TRBV9 with TRBJ2-1; D is tentatively TRBD1 or TRBD2 (5 bases each). The germline V gene encodes CDR1 SGDLS and CDR2 YYNGEE. Trimming stripped 0 bases from V and 8 bases from J, with 12 bases between. The CDR3 is made up of 14 amino acids. CDR3 sequence reads: CASSVGPLGDEQFF. Here the CDR3 DNA reads TGTGCCAGCAGCGTAGGACCGCTGGGGGATGAGCAGTTCTTC.

The chain links TRBV6-4 to TRBJ1-2; no reliable D call. V was trimmed by 6 bases and J by 7 bases, leaving 15 bases between them. CDR3 length equals 13 residues. CDR1 and CDR2 from the germline V gene are MRHNA and SNTAGT. The CDR3 is CASSPSRSGGYTF. CDR3 DNA sequence: TGTGCCAGCAGCCCATCTCGCTCGGGTGGCTACACCTTC.

The rearrangement uses TRBV27 and TRBJ2-4; 11 bases align to TRBD2. The CDR3 totals 19 residues. CDR1 is MNHEY, CDR2 SMNVEV, per germline (reference sequence). Trimming cost V 5 bases and J 0 bases; bases outside gene matches: 12. As DNA, the CDR3 is TGTGCCAGCAGTGCCTTTAGCGGGAGGGGAACCTTAGCCAAAAACATTCAGTACTTC. It encodes CASSAFSGRGTLAKNIQYF.

The chain links TRBV4-2 to TRBJ2-7; D gene uncertain. Germline CDR1 and CDR2: LGHNA and YNFKEQ. Between the trimmed V and J ends, which lost 0 bases and 3 bases, there was a span of 9 bases. The CDR3 sequence is 14 residues long. For the CDR3, the DNA is TGTGCCAGCAGCCAAGATAATTGGAGCTACGAGCAGTACTTC. Translation gives CASSQDNWSYEQYF.

This clone appeared a few times. The V gene is TRBV7-2, the J gene TRBJ1-4, with a tentative D call TRBD1 (5 bases). V dropped 6 bases and J dropped 8 bases, with 10 bases sitting between them. The CDR3 is 12 residues long. Germline V lookup: CDR1 SGHTA, CDR2 FQGNSA. The CDR3 here is CASRRTGEKLFF. The CDR3 region has the DNA TGTGCCAGCAGACGCACAGGCGAAAAACTGTTTTTT.

This clone was seen once. The chain is built from TRBV9 and TRBJ2-7; possible D gene TRBD1, 8 bases. The V gene lost 0 bases and the J gene lost 4 bases, with 17 bases spanning the gap. The CDR3 covers 16 residues. Germline lookup yields CDR1 SGDLS and CDR2 YYNGEE. CDR3 sequence (DNA): TGTGCCAGCAGCGTAGGTCTACAGGGGGGGGGTTACGAGCAGTACTTC. This codes for CASSVGLQGGGYEQYF.

The J gene is TRBJ2-7, the V gene TRBV4-1, with 9 bases aligning to TRBD2. The ends lost 0 bases at V and 3 bases at J; junction bases unmatched: 6. The germline V gene encodes CDR1 MGHRA and CDR2 YSYEKL. The CDR3 is 16 amino acids. The CDR3 is CASSQEETSGYYEQYF. CDR3 DNA: TGCGCCAGCAGCCAAGAAGAAACTAGCGGGTACTACGAGCAGTACTTC.

The chain links TRBV27 to TRBJ1-5; perhaps TRBD1 as D (5 bases). V gave up 2 bases and J gave up 5 bases, with 13 bases separating them. This CDR3 contains 15 residues. Germline CDR1 and CDR2: MNHEY and SMNVEV (reference sequence). The CDR3 coding sequence is TGTGCCAGCAGTTTAAGGGGCGGGGGGGATCAGCCCCAGCATTTT. Residues: CASSLRGGGDQPQHF.

This clone showed up just a few times. The chain couples TRBV27 to TRBJ2-4, with D possibly matching TRBD1 (5 bases). V dropped 2 bases and J dropped 9 bases, with 14 bases sitting between them. Germline lookup yields CDR1 MNHEY and CDR2 SMNVEV (reference sequence). CDR3 size: 14 residues. The chain's CDR3 is CASSLRSVQGIQYF. The CDR3 DNA follows: TGTGCCAGCAGTTTACGGTCAGTCCAGGGCATTCAGTACTTC.

The genes are TRBV4-3 and TRBJ1-4; perhaps TRBD1 as D (5 bases). Germline CDR1 is LGHNA and CDR2 is YSLEER. The CDR3 runs 16 residues. The ends were cut back, 0 bases at V and 6 bases at J, with 14 bases in the middle. The chain's CDR3 is CASSQDWGRVYEKLFF. The CDR3 nucleotides are TGCGCCAGCAGCCAAGATTGGGGCAGGGTTTATGAAAAACTGTTTTTT.

The chain employs TRBV9 and TRBJ2-1; 12 bases are shared with TRBD2. CDR3 length equals 15 residues. Trimming cost V 3 bases and J 3 bases; bases outside gene matches: 1. Germline loops: CDR1 SGDLS, CDR2 YYNGEE. In DNA form, the CDR3 reads TGTGCCAGCAGCGCTAGCGGGAGGGTCTACAATGAGCAGTTCTTC. The encoded protein is CASSASGRVYNEQFF.